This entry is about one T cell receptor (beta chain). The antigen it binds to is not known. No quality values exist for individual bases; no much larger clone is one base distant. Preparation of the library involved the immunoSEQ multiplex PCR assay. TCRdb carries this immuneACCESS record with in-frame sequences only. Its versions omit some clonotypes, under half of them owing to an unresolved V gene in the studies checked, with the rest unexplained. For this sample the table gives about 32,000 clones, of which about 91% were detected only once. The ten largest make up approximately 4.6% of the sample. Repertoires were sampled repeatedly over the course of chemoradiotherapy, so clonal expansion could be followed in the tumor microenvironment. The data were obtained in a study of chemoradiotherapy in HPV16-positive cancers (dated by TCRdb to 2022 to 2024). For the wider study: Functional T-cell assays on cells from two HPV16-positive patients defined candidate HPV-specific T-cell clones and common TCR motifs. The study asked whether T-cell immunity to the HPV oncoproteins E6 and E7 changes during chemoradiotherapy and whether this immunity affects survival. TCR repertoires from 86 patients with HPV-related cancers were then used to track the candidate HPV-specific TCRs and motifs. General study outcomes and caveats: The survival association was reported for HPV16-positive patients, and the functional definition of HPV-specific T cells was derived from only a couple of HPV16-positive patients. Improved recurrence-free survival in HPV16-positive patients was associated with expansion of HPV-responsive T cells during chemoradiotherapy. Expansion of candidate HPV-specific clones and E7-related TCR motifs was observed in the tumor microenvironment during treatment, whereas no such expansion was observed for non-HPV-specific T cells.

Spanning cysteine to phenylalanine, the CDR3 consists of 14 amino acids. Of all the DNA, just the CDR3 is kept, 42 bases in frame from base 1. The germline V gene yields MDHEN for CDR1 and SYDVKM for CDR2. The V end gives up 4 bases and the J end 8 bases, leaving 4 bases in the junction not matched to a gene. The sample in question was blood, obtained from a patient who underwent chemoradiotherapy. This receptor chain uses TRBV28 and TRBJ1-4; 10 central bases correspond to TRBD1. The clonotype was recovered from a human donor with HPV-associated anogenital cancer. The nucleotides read TGTGCCAGCAGTTCGACAGGGGGCTTGGAAAAACTGTTTTTT. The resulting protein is CASSSTGGLEKLFF.